This T cell receptor beta chain was retrieved from a study of human T cells and chemical hapten exposure. General observations from the study: Sensitizing with DPC caused no change in TCRs above 1 in 1000 frequency.

The study used a library that attached unique molecular identifiers to individual cDNA molecules. In the authors' workflow: Sampled TCR counts reached a median of approximately 94,000 per sample, with values ranging from about 23,224 to 700,000. TCRdb processed the 5' RACE reads anew with MiXCR; each CDR3 protein has one entry. The V and J calls come from TCRdb's annotation, not from the publication. The sample records about 140,000 distinct CDR3 sequences, roughly 4.1% being singletons. With respect to this clonotype: Its antigen is undetermined.

Per germline, CDR1 KGHDR and CDR2 SFDVKD. Trimming stripped 3 bases from V and 8 bases from J, with 13 bases between. The CDR3 consists of 14 residues. Unfractionated whole blood served as the source for total RNA extraction. The gene calls are TRBV24-1 and TRBJ2-1; D might be TRBD1 or TRBD2, each matching 5 bases. The sequence came from a female donor in good health. The CDR3 sequence is CATSDQGRVDEQFF. CDR3 DNA sequence: TGTGCCACCAGTGATCAGGGACGAGTGGATGAGCAGTTCTTC.